This TCR beta chain is drawn from a study of CD8+ T cells in alopecia areata. General study findings and limits: Affected lesional scalp, above all in alopecia totalis/universalis, was more clonal than normal scalp.

In regard to this clone: Its antigen is unknown.

CDR1 is GTSNPN, CDR2 SVGIG, per germline (reference sequence). Trimming left V 2 bases short and J 4 bases short, with 7 bases between. The CDR3 sequence is 12 residues long. Sequencing templates came from extracted RNA that was reverse transcribed into cDNA. Assay used: immunoSEQ multiplex PCR; TCRdb lists only in-frame clones, some missing. The sample shows about 13,000 clones, 65% to 70% of them seen only once. Treatment specified: oral pan-JAK inhibitor, 5-10 mg twice daily. Patients with alopecia areata provided lesional scalp punch biopsies as well as peripheral blood. This TCR derives from a human donor with alopecia areata. The chain has TRBV30 and TRBJ2-3; a weak D match, TRBD1 (6 bases). Sequenced here: skin, sampled at week 4, from a patient treated with tofacitinib. CDR3 DNA: TGTGCCTGGAGTCCAGGGGCAGATACGCAGTATTTT. This gives the protein CAWSPGADTQYF.